This paragraph reports one T cell receptor beta chain. The length of the CDR3 is 15 residues. The V and J ends lost 4 bases and 2 bases respectively, with 13 bases between them. Germline V gene lookup returns CDR1 LGHNA and CDR2 YNFKEQ. In each sample, at least 6.5 million PBMCs were isolated. The entry originates in a study of blood T cells in healthy people across ages. Alongside a J-beta primer mix, a sample-barcoded 5' primer served in a second PCR lasting 7 to 11 cycles. TCRdb redid the calling of the 5' RACE reads with MiXCR, one entry per CDR3 protein. The sample lists around 1,000,000 distinct CDR3 sequences, about two fifths occurring once.

V and J are TRBV4-2 and TRBJ2-3; no clear D gene. The sequence was collected from a young man in good health. The material sequenced was blood. DNA for the CDR3: TGTGCCAGCAGCCCAACCGGGCAATTCACAGATACGCAGTATTTT. This codes for CASSPTGQFTDTQYF.